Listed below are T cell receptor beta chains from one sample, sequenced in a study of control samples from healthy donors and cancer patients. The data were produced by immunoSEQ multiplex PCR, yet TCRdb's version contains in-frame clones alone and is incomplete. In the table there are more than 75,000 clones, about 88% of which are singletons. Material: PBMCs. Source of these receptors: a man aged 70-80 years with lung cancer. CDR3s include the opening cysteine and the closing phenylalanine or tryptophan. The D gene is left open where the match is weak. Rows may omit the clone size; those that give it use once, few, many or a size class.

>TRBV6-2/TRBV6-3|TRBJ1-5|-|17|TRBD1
CASSPGTGGISNQPQHF
TGTGCCAGCAGTCCCGGGACAGGGGGGATTAGCAATCAGCCCCAGCATTTT
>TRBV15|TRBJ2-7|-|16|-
CATSRDRGATVYEQYF
TGTGCCACCAGCAGAGATCGGGGTGCGACAGTATACGAGCAGTACTTC
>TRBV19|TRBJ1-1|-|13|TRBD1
CASTGGRNTEAFF
TGTGCCAGTACAGGGGGCCGGAACACTGAAGCTTTCTTT
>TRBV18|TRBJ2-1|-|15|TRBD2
CASSRTSGVDHEQFF
TGTGCCAGCTCCAGAACTAGCGGGGTCGACCATGAGCAGTTCTTC
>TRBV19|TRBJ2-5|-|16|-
CASTSSVVAGEETQYF
TGTGCCAGTACCTCATCAGTCGTGGCAGGGGAAGAGACCCAGTACTTC
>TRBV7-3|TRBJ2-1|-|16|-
CASSQTARGTYNEQFF
TGTGCCAGCAGCCAGACTGCCCGGGGGACCTACAATGAGCAGTTCTTC
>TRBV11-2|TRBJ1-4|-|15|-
CASSSWTDVPEKLFF
TGTGCCAGCAGCTCATGGACAGACGTTCCTGAAAAACTGTTTTTT
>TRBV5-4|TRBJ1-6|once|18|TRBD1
CASSLAMMTGGADSPLHF
TGTGCCAGCAGCCTTGCCATGATGACAGGGGGCGCAGATTCACCCCTCCACTTT
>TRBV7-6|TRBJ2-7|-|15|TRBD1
CASSLVGQGAGEQYF
TGTGCCAGCAGCTTAGTGGGACAGGGGGCCGGCGAGCAGTACTTC
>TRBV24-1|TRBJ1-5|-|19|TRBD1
CATSAWDRGLTLSNQPQHF
TGTGCCACCAGTGCCTGGGACAGGGGGCTAACCCTAAGCAATCAGCCCCAGCATTTT
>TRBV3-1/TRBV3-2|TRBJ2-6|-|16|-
CASSRVSASGANVLTF
TGTGCCAGCAGCCGGGTCAGCGCCTCTGGGGCCAACGTCCTGACTTTC
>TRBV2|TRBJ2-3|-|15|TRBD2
CASSGLRGGTDTQYF
TGTGCCAGCAGTGGGTTACGGGGGGGCACAGATACGCAGTATTTT
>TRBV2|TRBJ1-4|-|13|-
CASIGRVNEKLFF
TGTGCCAGCATCGGCAGGGTTAATGAAAAACTGTTTTTT
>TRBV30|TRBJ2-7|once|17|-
CAWTLPGIRDTSYEQYF
TGTGCCTGGACCCTACCGGGCATCCGGGACACCTCCTACGAGCAGTACTTC